What follows are 15 T cell receptor beta chains derived from one specimen sequenced in a study of post-analysis software for immune sequencing data. Findings and caveats of the study: Five TRBV segments, including TRBV5-6, TRBV5-1 and TRBV20-1, were more frequent in patients than controls.

Their antigens remain unidentified. Tagging with unique molecular identifiers was a feature of the TCR beta cDNA libraries. Each CDR3 protein gets one entry after TCRdb re-called the PCR reads with MiXCR. This table has roughly 430,000 distinct CDR3 sequences, approximately 42% appearing once. Sequencing input: blood. These receptors originate from a girl aged 2 to 10 with multiple sclerosis.

V and J are TRBV11-2 and TRBJ2-5; tentatively, D is TRBD1 or TRBD2 (5 bases each). The V gene lost 6 bases and the J gene lost 4 bases, with 9 bases spanning the gap. The germline V gene encodes CDR1 SGHAT and CDR2 FQNNGV. The CDR3 spans 12 residues. As DNA, the CDR3 is TGTGCCAGCAGTGGGGCGGGAGAGACCCAGTACTTC. It encodes CASSGAGETQYF.

The table lists this clonotype with a few counts. The chain joins TRBV7-9 to TRBJ2-5; D call uncertain. This CDR3 has 15 amino acids. Looked up from germline, CDR1 is SEHNR and CDR2 is FQNEAQ (reference sequence). Trimming removed 5 bases at V and 2 bases at J, with 15 bases between. The CDR3 region is CASSPPVAEQETQYF. The CDR3 DNA sequence: TGTGCCAGCAGCCCCCCTGTGGCAGAGCAAGAGACCCAGTACTTC.

This clonotype was counted between two and nine times. The chain is built from TRBV18 and TRBJ2-5; D could derive from TRBD1 or TRBD2 (5 bases each). Per germline, CDR1 KGHSH and CDR2 LQKENI. Trimming took 0 bases from V and 3 from J, leaving 17 bases between them. The CDR3 totals 17 residues. This CDR3 is CASSPPEAGNSKETQYF. The CDR3 DNA follows: TGTGCCAGCTCACCACCGGAGGCAGGGAATTCTAAAGAGACCCAGTACTTC.

The chain couples TRBV7-3 to TRBJ2-3, with D perhaps given as TRBD1 or TRBD2 (5 bases each). CDR1 is SGHTA, CDR2 FQGTGA, per germline. With 3 bases removed from V and 1 base from J, the gap between germline ends came to 11 bases. The CDR3 runs to 15 residues. CDR3 nucleotides: TGTGCCAGCAGCTTGGCCCTGGGGGGCACAGATACGCAGTATTTT. Its translation: CASSLALGGTDTQYF. Together with reference TRBV7-3 and TRBJ2-3, the CDR3 gives the full variable domain: GAGVSQTPSNKVTEKGKYVELRCDPISGHTALYWYRQSLGQGPEFLIYFQGTGAADDSGLPNDRFFAVRPEGSVSTLKIQRTERGDSAVYLCASSLALGGTDTQYFGPGTRLTVL.

This clonotype was seen more than once but under ten times. The chain couples TRBV11-2 to TRBJ2-7; 9 nucleotides align to TRBD2. This CDR3 is 15 amino acids long. The J segment lost 3 bases and the V segment lost 5 bases, leaving 8 bases of the junction unmatched. The germline CDR1 and CDR2 sequences are SGHAT and FQNNGV. In DNA form, the CDR3 reads TGTGCCAGCAGCCAAGATGTGCGGGGGGGCTACGAGCAGTACTTC. Protein: CASSQDVRGGYEQYF.

The chain joins TRBV5-5 to TRBJ1-2, with no clear D. This CDR3 region has 13 residues. Between the trimmed V and J ends, which lost 2 bases and 5 bases, there was a span of 10 bases. CDR1 and CDR2 from the germline V gene are SGHKS and YYEKEE (reference sequence). The CDR3, as DNA: TGTGCCAGCAGCTTACTTCAGGAATATGGCTACACCTTC. This translates into CASSLLQEYGYTF.

The chain couples TRBV15 to TRBJ2-4; 10 positions match TRBD1. The J call is doubtful: the DNA matches TRBJ2-7 better. The CDR3 extends over 15 amino acids. Germline CDR1 is LNHNV and CDR2 is YYDKDF (reference sequence). CDR3 in DNA: TGTGCCACCAGCAGAGGGTTAGGGACAGGGGTCGAGCAGTACTTC. Amino acids: CATSRGLGTGVEQYF.

This clonotype was seen at least ten times. The junction and the germline gene differ at one end; a read error may be behind it. V and J are TRBV5-1 and TRBJ2-1; 10 nucleotides line up with TRBD2. Germline-derived CDR1 and CDR2 are SGHRS and YFSETQ. This CDR3 is 13 amino acids long. CDR3 sequence (DNA): TGTGCCAGCAGCTTAGCGGGGGGCAATGAGCAGTTCTTC. It encodes CASSLAGGNEQFF.

This clonotype was picked up a small number of times. J is TRBJ2-1 and V is TRBV5-1, with D perhaps TRBD1 or TRBD2 (5 bases each). From germline, CDR1 is SGHRS and CDR2 YFSETQ. The CDR3 consists of 16 residues. Trimming took 0 bases from V and 13 from J, leaving 23 bases between them. The CDR3 protein is CASSLALPGPSDPQFF. The DNA for the CDR3 is TGCGCCAGCAGCTTGGCCCTCCCGGGACCAAGCGACCCCCAGTTCTTC.

The chain employs TRBV7-6 and TRBJ2-1; the D call may be TRBD1 or TRBD2 (5 bases each). The V end lost 0 bases, the J end lost 8 bases, and 20 bases lay between the germline ends. Germline V lookup: CDR1 SGHVS, CDR2 FNYEAQ. The CDR3 loop spans 17 amino acids. The CDR3 region has the DNA TGTGCCAGCAGCTTAGCGGCAGCCAGGGTACGGGGCGATGAGCAGTTCTTC. Amino acids: CASSLAAARVRGDEQFF.

The sample holds many counts of this clonotype. The chain recombines TRBV5-4 with TRBJ2-3; 11 bases are shared with TRBD2. Germline values: CDR1 SGHNT, CDR2 YYREEE (reference sequence). V lost 4 bases and J lost 3; bases outside the gene matches: 10. The CDR3 is 17 amino acids. CDR3 nucleotides: TGTGCCAGCAGCCTTCGGGTAGCGGGAGGGCCAACAGATACGCAGTATTTT. Translated: CASSLRVAGGPTDTQYF.

This clonotype was counted only a few times. The chain couples TRBV12-3 or TRBV12-4 to TRBJ2-5, with D possibly TRBD2 on 5 matching bases. The tail of the sequence fits TRBJ2-7 better, so the J call may be wrong. This CDR3 spans 17 amino acids. The CDR3 coding sequence is TGTGCCAGCAGTTTAAAAGTTGATACGGGAACCACCTACGAGCAGTACTTC. Protein: CASSLKVDTGTTYEQYF.

This clonotype was seen a few times. The V and J genes are TRBV27 and TRBJ2-1; D uncertain. Germline-derived CDR1 and CDR2 are MNHEY and SMNVEV (reference sequence). The V end was cut by 11 bases, the J end by 1 base, with 6 bases between. CDR3 length equals 11 residues. The CDR3 region has the DNA TGTGCCGCCATTTCCTACAATGAGCAGTTCTTC. It translates to CAAISYNEQFF.

This clonotype has only one observation. The V and J genes are TRBV12-3 or TRBV12-4 and TRBJ1-2; tentative D call: TRBD1 (6 bases). The length of the CDR3 is 13 residues. Trimming removed 5 bases at V and 7 bases at J, with 14 bases between. The CDR3 DNA reads TGTGCCAGCAGTAAACAGGGAATTGCTGGCTACACCTTC. Its translation is CASSKQGIAGYTF.

This chain joins TRBV21-1 and TRBJ2-5; the table's D call of TRBD2 was not tested on the DNA. TRBV21-1 is tagged as a pseudogene. The CDR3 runs to 18 residues. In DNA form, the CDR3 reads TGTGCCAGCAGCAAAGTGGGGGAGACTAGCGGGAGAAAGGAGACCCAGTACTTC. Translating gives CASSKVGETSGRKETQYF.